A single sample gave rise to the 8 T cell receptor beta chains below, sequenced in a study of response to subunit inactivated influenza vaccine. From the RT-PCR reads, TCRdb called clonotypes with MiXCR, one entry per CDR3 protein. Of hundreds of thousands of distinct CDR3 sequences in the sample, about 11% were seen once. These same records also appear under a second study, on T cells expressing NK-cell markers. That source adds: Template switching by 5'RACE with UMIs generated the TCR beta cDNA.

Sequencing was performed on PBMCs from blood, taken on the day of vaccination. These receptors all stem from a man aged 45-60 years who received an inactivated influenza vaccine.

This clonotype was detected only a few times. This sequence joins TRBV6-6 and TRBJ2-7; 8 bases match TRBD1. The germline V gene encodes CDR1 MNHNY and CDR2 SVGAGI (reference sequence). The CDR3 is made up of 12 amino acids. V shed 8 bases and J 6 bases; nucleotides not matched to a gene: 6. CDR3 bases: TGTGCCAGCCAGGGGGCTATTGGCGAGCAGTACTTC. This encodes CASQGAIGEQYF.

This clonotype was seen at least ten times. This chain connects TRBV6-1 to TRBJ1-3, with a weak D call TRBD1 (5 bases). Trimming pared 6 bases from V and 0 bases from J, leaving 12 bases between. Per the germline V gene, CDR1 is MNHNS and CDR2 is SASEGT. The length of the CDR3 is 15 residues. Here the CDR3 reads CASRVKGPSGNTIYF. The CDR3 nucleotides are TGTGCCAGCAGGGTAAAGGGGCCCTCTGGAAACACCATATATTTT.

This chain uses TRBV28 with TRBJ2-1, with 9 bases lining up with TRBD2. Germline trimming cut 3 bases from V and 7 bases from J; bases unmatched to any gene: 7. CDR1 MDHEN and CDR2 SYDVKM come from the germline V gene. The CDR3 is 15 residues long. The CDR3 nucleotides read TGTGCCAGCAGTTTCGCGGGAGGGCCGGTAAATGAGCAGTTCTTC. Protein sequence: CASSFAGGPVNEQFF.

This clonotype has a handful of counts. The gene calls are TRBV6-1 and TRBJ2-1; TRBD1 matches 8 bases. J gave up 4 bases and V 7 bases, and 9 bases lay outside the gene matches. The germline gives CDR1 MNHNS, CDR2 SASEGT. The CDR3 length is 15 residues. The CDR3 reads CASIQGARLYNEQFF. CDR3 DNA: TGTGCCAGCATTCAGGGGGCCAGATTGTACAATGAGCAGTTCTTC.

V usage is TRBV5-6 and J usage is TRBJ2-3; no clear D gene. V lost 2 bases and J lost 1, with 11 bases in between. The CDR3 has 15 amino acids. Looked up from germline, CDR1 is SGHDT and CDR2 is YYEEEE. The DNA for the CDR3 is TGTGCCAGCAGCTTATTAACTGTCGGCACAGATACGCAGTATTTT. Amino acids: CASSLLTVGTDTQYF.

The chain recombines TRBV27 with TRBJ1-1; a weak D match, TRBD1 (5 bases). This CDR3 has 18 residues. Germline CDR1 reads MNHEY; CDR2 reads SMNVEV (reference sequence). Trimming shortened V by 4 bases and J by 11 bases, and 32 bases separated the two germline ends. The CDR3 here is CASSSIGFLGGDSFRAFF. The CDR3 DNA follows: TGTGCCAGCAGTTCCATTGGGTTCTTGGGGGGGGATAGCTTCAGGGCTTTCTTT.

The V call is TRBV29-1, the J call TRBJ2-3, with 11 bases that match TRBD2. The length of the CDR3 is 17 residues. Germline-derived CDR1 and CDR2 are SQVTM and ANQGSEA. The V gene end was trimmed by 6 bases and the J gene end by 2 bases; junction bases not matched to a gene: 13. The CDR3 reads CSVALAGGYRHTDTQYF. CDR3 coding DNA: TGCAGCGTCGCCCTAGCGGGGGGTTACCGACACACAGATACGCAGTATTTT.

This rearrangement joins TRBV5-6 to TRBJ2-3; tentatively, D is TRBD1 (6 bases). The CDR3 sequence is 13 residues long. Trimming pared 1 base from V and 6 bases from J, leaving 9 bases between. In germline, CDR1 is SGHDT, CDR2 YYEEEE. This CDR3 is CASSLTGWDTQYF. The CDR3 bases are TGTGCCAGCAGCTTGACAGGGTGGGATACGCAGTATTTT.